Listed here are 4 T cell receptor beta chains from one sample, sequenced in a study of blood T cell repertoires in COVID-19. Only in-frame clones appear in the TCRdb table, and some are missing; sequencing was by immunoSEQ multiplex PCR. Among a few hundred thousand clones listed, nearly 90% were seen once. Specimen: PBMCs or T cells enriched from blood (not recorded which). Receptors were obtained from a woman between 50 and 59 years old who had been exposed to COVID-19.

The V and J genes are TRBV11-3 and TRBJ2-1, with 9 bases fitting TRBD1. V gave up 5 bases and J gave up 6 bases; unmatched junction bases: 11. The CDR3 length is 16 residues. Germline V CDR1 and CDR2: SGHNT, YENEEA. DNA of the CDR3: TGTGCCAGCAGCCCAACCGGGACAGGGTTCCCCAATGAGCAGTTCTTC. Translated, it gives CASSPTGTGFPNEQFF.

The CDR3 coding sequence is TGCGCCAGCAGCCCGCTTCACCTGCCCGGACTAGCGGGGGGGCCGACAGATACGCAGTATTTT. Translated, it gives CASSPLHLPGLAGGPTDTQYF. The chain combines TRBV5-1 with TRBJ2-3; 15 bases map to TRBD2. The CDR3 covers 21 residues. J gave up 3 bases and V 4 bases, and 18 bases lay outside the gene matches. Germline assignment: CDR1 SGHRS and CDR2 YFSETQ.

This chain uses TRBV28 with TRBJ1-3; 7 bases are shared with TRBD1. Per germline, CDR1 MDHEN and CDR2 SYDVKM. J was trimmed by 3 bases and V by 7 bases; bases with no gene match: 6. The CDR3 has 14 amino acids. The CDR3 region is CASKTGTDGNTIYF. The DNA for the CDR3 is TGTGCCAGCAAAACTGGGACAGATGGAAACACCATATATTTT.

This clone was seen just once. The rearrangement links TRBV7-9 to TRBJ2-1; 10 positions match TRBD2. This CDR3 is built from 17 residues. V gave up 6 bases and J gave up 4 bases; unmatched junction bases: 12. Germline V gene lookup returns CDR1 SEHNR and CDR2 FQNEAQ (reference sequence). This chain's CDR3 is CASSYNQLAGTYNEQFF. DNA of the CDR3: TGTGCCAGCAGTTATAACCAACTAGCGGGGACTTACAATGAGCAGTTCTTC.